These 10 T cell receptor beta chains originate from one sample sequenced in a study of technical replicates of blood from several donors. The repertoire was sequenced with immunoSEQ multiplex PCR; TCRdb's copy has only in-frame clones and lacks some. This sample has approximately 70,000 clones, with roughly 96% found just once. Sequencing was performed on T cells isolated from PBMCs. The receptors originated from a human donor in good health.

CDR3: CASSYRRTYNEQFF. In DNA, the CDR3 is TGTGCCAGCAGTTACCGGCGGACCTACAATGAGCAGTTCTTC. J is TRBJ2-1 and V is TRBV6-5; D remains ambiguous. The germline CDR1 and CDR2 sequences are MNHEY and SVGAGI. The V end lost 2 bases, the J end lost 2 bases, and 7 bases lay between the germline ends. The CDR3 loop spans 14 amino acids.

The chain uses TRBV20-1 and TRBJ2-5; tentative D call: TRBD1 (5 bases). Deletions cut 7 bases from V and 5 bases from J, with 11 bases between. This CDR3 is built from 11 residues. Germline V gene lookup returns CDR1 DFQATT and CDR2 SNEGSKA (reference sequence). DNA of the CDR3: TGCAGTGTTAAGGGGTGGGAGACCCAGTACTTC. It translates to CSVKGWETQYF.

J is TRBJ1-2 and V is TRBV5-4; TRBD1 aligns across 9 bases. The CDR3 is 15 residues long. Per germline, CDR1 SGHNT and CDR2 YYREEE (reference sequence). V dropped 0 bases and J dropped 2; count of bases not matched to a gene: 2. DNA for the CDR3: TGTGCCAGCAGCTTGGTACAGGGGGCCAACTATGGCTACACCTTC. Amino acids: CASSLVQGANYGYTF.

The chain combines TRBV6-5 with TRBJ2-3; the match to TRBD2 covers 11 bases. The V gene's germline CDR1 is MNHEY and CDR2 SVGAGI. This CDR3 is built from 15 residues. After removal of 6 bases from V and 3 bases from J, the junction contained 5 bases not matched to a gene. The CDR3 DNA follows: TGTGCCAGCAGCTTAGCGGGGGGGCGAACAGATACGCAGTATTTT. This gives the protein CASSLAGGRTDTQYF.

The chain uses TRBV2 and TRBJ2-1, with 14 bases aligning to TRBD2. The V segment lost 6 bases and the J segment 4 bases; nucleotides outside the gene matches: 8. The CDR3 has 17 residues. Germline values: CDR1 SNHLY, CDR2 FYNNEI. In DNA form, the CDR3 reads TGTGCCAGCAGCCGACTAGCGGGAGGGCCGGGGTACAATGAGCAGTTCTTC. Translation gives CASSRLAGGPGYNEQFF.

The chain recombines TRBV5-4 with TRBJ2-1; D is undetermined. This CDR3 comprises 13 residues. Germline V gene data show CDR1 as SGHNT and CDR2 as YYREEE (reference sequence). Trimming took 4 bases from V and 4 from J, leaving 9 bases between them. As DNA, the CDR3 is TGTGCCAGCAGCCCGGTGGAGTACAATGAGCAGTTCTTC. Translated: CASSPVEYNEQFF.

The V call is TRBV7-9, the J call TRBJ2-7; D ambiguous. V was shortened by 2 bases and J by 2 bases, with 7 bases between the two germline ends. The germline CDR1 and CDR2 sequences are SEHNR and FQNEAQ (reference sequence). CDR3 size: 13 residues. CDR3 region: CASSLSRTYEQYF. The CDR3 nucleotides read TGTGCCAGCAGCTTAAGCCGAACCTACGAGCAGTACTTC.

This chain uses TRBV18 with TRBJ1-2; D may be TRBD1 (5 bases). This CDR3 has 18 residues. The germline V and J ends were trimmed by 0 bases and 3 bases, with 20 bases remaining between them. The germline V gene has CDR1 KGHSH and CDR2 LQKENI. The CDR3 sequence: CASSPPGAEGGADYGYTF. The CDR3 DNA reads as TGTGCCAGCTCACCACCGGGCGCGGAGGGAGGGGCAGACTATGGCTACACCTTC.

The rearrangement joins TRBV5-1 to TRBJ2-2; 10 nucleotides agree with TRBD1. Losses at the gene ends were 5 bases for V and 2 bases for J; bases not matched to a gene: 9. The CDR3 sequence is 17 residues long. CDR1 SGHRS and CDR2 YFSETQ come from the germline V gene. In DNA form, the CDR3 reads TGCGCCAGCAGGGACAGGGGGACTCTCTCTAACACCGGGGAGCTGTTTTTT. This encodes CASRDRGTLSNTGELFF.

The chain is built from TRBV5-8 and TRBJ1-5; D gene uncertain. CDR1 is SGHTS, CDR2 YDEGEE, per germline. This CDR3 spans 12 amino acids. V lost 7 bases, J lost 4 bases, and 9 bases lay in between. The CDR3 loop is CASAQMNQPQHF. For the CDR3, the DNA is TGTGCCAGCGCCCAGATGAATCAGCCCCAGCATTTT.